This is a list of T cell receptor beta chains from one sample in a study of blood T cell repertoires in COVID-19. Profiled with immunoSEQ multiplex PCR; TCRdb holds only in-frame clones, not every one. The sample includes fewer than 350,000 clones, 70% to 90% of them seen just once. Sequenced sample: peripheral blood. The source of these receptors is a man aged 18 to 29 with active or convalescent COVID-19. Each CDR3 is given with its conserved first and last residue. Rows may omit the clone size; those that give it use once, few, many or a size class.

clone_size	v_call	cdr3_aa
NA	TRBV5-1	CASSLTSQKTYEQYF
NA	TRBV6-5	CASRAGQGSYQPQHF
NA	TRBV18	CASSPLSSNTGELFF
NA	TRBV27	CASGTGGYRLTQYF
NA	TRBV9	CASSVGAGGPFEQYF
NA	TRBV20-1	CSAIDRGLQGAFF
medium-sized	TRBV19	CASSTRDRVSSNQPQHF
NA	TRBV15	CATSSSLYGYTF
NA	TRBV9	CASSVAGGSSYEQYF
NA	TRBV27	CASSGLAGGDTQYF
once	TRBV6-4	CASSDSHGVNTEAFF
NA	TRBV5-6	CASSLITGSNYGYTF
NA	TRBV5-1	CASHQGLGLAGGPHFFIGELFF
NA	TRBV6-5	CASSQTQGDSYEQYF
few	TRBV19	CASTGQVGVYGYTF
NA	TRBV7-2	CASASVGGYTDTQYF